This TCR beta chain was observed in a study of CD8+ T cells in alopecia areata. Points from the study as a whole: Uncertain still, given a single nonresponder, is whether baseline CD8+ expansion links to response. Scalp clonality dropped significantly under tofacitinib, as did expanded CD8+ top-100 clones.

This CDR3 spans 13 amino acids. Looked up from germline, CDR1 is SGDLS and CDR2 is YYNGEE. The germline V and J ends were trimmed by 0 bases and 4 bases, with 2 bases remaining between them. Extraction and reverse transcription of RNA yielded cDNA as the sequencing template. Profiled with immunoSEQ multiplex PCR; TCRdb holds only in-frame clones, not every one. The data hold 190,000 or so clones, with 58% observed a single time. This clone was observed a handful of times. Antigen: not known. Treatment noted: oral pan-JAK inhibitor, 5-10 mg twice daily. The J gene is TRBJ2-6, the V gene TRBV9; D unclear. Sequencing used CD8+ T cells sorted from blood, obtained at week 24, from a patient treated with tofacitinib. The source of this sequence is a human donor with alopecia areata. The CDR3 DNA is TGTGCCAGCAGCGTAGGCGGGGCCAACGTCCTGACTTTC. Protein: CASSVGGANVLTF.